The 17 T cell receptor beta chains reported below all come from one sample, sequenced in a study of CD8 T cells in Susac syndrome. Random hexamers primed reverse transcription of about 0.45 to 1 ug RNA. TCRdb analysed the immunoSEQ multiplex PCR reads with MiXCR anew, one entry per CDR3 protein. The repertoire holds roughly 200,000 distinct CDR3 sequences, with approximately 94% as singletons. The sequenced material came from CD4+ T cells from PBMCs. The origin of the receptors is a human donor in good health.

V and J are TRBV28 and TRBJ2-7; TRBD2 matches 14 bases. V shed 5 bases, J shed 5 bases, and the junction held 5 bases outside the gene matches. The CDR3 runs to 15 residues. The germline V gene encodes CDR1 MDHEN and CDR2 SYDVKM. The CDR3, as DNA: TGTGCCAGCAGTATCCGGACTAGCGGGAGGCACGAGCAGTACTTC. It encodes CASSIRTSGRHEQYF.

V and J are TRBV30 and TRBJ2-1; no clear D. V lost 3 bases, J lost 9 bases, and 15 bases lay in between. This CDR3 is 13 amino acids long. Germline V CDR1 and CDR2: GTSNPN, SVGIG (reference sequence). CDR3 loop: CAWSVTVLGEQFF. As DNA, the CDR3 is TGTGCCTGGAGCGTTACCGTCTTAGGTGAGCAGTTCTTC.

As DNA, the CDR3 is TGTGCCACCAGCACCGGGACAAGCTCCTACGAGCAGTACTTC. Protein: CATSTGTSSYEQYF. The chain uses TRBV15 and TRBJ2-7, with D possibly being TRBD1 (6 bases). Trimming removed 4 bases at V and 0 bases at J, with 10 bases between. Germline CDR1 and CDR2: LNHNV and YYDKDF (reference sequence). The CDR3 sequence is 14 residues long.

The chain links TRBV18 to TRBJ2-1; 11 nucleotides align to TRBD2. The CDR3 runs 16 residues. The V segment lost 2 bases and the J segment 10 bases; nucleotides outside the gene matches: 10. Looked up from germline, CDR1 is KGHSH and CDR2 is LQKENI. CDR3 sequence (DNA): TGTGCCAGCTCACCAGGGACTAGCGGTGCCTCTGGGGAGCAGTTCTTC. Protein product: CASSPGTSGASGEQFF.

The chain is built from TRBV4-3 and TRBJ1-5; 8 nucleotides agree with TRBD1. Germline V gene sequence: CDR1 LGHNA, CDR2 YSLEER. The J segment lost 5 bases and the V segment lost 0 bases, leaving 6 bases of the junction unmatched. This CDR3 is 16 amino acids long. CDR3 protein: CASSQDAGQGYQPQHF. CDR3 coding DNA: TGCGCCAGCAGCCAAGATGCCGGACAGGGTTATCAGCCCCAGCATTTT.

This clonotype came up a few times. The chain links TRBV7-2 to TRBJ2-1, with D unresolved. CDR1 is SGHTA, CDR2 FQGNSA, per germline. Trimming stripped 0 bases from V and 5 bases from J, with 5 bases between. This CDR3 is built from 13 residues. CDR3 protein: CASSLASDNEQFF. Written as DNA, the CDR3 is TGTGCCAGCAGCTTAGCATCGGACAATGAGCAGTTCTTC.

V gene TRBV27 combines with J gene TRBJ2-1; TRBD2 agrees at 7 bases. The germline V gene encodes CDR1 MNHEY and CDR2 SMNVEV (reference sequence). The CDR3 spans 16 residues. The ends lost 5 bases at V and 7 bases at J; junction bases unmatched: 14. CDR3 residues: CASSPWVRGRGNEQFF. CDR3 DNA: TGTGCCAGCAGTCCCTGGGTCCGCGGGAGAGGTAATGAGCAGTTCTTC.

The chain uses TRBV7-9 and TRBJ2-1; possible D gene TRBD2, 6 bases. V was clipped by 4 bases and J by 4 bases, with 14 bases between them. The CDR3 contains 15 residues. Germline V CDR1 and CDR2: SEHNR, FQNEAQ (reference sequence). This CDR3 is CASSSRDWTYNEQFF. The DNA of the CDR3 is TGTGCCAGCAGCTCCAGGGACTGGACTTACAATGAGCAGTTCTTC.

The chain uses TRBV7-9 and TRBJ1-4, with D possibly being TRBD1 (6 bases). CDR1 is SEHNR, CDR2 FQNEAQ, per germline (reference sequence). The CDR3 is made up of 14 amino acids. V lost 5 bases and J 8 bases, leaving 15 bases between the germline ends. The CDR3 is CASSIQGHREKLFF. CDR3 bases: TGTGCCAGCAGCATACAGGGTCATCGGGAAAAACTGTTTTTT.

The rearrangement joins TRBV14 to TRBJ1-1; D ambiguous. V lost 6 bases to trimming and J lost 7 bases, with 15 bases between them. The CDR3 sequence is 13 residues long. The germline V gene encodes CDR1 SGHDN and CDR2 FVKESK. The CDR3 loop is CASSPPDRIEAFF. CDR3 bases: TGTGCCAGCAGTCCTCCCGACCGGATTGAAGCTTTCTTT.

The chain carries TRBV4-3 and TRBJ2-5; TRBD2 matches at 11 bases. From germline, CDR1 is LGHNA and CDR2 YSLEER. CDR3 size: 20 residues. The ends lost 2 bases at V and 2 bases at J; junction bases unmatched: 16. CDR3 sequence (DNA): TGCGCCAGCAGCCAACACAGGGCCGGCCAGACTAGCGGGGCACAAGAGACCCAGTACTTC. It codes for CASSQHRAGQTSGAQETQYF.

CDR3 residues: CSARDRRGPGQPQHF. In DNA, the CDR3 is TGCAGTGCTAGAGATCGCAGGGGCCCGGGTCAGCCCCAGCATTTT. The genes are TRBV20-1 and TRBJ1-5; the D gene is possibly TRBD1 (6 bases). Per germline, CDR1 DFQATT and CDR2 SNEGSKA (reference sequence). The CDR3 runs 15 residues. V was trimmed by 0 bases and J by 6 bases, leaving 15 bases between them.

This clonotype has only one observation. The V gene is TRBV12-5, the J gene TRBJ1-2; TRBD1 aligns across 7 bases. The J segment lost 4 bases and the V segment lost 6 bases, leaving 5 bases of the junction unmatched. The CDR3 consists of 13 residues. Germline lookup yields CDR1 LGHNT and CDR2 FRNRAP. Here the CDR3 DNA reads TGTGCTAGTGGCCAAGGGGGCTCCTATGGCTACACCTTC. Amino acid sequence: CASGQGGSYGYTF.

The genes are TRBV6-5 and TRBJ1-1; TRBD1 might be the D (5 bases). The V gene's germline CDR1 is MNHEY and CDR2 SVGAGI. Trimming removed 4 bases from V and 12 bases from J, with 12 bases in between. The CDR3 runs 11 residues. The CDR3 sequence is CASSSRRETFF. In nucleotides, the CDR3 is TGTGCCAGCAGTTCCCGCAGGGAAACTTTCTTT.

CDR3 protein: CSVRLAGGETQYF. In nucleotides, the CDR3 is TGCAGCGTGAGACTAGCGGGAGGCGAGACCCAGTACTTC. This sequence joins TRBV29-1 and TRBJ2-5; 13 nucleotides agree with TRBD2. The CDR3 consists of 13 residues. With 6 bases clipped from V and 5 bases from J, the junction kept 3 bases outside the gene matches. CDR1 and CDR2 (germline): SQVTM, ANQGSEA.

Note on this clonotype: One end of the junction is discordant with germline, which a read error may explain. The CDR3 nucleotides are TGTGCCAGCTCCCCACCTACAAAAGGCGAGCAGTACTTC. Its protein is CASSPPTKGEQYF. This chain joins TRBV18 and TRBJ2-7; D is undetermined. CDR1 and CDR2 (germline): KGHSH, LQKENI. CDR3 length equals 13 residues.

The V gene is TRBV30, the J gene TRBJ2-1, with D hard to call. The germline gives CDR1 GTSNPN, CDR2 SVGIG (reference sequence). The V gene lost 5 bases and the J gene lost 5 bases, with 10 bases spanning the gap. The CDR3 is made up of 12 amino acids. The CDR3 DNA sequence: TGTGCCTGGGGAGATACGGACAATGAGCAGTTCTTC. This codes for CAWGDTDNEQFF.